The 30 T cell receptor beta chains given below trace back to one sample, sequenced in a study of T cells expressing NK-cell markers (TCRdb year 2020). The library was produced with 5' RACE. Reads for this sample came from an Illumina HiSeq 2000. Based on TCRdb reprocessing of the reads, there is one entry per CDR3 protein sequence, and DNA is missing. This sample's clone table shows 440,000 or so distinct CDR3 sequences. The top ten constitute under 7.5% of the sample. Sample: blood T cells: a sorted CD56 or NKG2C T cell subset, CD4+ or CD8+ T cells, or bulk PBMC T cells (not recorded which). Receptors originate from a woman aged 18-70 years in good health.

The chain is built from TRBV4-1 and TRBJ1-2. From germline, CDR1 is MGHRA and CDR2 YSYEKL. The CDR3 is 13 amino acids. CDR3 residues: CASSQVGVLGYTF.

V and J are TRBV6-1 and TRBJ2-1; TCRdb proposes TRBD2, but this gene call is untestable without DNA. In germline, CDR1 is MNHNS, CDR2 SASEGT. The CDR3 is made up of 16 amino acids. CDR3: CASKEASGRARDEQFF.

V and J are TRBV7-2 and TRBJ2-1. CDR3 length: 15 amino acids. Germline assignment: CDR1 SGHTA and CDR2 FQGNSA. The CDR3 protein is CASSYGLPSYNEQFF.

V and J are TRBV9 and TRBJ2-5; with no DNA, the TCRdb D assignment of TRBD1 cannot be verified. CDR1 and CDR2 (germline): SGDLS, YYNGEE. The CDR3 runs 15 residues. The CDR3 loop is CASSAGGGQVRPQYF.

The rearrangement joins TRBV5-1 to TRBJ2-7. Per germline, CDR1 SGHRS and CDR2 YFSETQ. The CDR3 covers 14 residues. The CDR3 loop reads CASSLEGTSYEQYF.

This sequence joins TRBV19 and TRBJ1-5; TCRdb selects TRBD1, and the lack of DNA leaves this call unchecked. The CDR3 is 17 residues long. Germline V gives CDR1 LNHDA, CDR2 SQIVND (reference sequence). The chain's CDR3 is CASSIRQGAYSNQPQHF.

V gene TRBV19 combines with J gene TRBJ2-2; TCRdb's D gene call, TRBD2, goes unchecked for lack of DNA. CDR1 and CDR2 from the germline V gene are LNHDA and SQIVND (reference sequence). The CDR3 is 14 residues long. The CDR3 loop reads CASSMGRVTGELFF.

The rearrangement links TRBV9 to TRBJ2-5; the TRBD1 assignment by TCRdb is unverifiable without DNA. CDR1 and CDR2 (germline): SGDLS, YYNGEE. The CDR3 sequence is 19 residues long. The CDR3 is CASSAHTTNRGRLGETQYF.

The CDR3 is CASSWSGGAGNQPQHF. This sequence joins TRBV6-2 or TRBV6-3 and TRBJ1-5; without DNA, the TCRdb call of TRBD1 cannot be checked. The CDR3 extends over 16 amino acids. The germline gives CDR1 MNHEY, CDR2 SVGEGT.

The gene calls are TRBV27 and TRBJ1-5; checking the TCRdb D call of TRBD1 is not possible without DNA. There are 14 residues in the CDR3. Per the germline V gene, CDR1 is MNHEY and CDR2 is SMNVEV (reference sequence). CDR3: CASSPSTGKQPQHF.

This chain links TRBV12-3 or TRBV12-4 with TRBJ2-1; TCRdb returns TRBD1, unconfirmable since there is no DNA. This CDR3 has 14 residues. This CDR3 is CASSIPPRRNEQFF.

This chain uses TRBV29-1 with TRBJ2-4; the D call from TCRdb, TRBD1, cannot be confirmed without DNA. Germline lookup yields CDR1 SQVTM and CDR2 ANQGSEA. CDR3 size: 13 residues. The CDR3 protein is CSVARGGGDIQYF.

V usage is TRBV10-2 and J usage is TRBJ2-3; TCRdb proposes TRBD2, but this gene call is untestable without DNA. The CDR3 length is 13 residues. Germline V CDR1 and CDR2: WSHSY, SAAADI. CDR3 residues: CASSQRASDTQYF.

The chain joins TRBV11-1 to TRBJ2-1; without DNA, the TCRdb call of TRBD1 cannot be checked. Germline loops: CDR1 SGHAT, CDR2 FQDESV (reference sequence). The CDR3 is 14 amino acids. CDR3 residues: CASSPGTPRDEQFF. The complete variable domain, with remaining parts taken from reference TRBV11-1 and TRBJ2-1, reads EAEVAQSPRYKITEKSQAVAFWCDPISGHATLYWYRQILGQGPELLVQFQDESVVDDSQLPKDRFSAERLKGVDSTLKIQPAELGDSAMYLCASSPGTPRDEQFFGPGTRLTVL.

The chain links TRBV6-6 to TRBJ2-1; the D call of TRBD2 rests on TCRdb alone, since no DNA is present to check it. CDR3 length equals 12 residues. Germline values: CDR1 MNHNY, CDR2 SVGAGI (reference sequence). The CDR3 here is CATRSDYNEQFF.

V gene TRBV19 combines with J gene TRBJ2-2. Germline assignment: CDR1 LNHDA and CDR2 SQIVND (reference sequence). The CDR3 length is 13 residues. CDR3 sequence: CASRGRNTGELFF.

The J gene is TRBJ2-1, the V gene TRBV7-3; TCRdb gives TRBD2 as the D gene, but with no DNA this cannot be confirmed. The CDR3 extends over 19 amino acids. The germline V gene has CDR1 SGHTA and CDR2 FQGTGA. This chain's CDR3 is CASSPFRDSARSGIDEQFF. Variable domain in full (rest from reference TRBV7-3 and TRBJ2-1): GAGVSQTPSNKVTEKGKYVELRCDPISGHTALYWYRQSLGQGPEFLIYFQGTGAADDSGLPNDRFFAVRPEGSVSTLKIQRTERGDSAVYLCASSPFRDSARSGIDEQFFGPGTRLTVL.

The CDR3: CASSPGAREQFF. The chain employs TRBV5-1 and TRBJ2-1; lacking DNA, the TRBD1 call made by TCRdb goes unchecked. CDR1 and CDR2 (germline): SGHRS, YFSETQ. The CDR3 is 12 residues long.

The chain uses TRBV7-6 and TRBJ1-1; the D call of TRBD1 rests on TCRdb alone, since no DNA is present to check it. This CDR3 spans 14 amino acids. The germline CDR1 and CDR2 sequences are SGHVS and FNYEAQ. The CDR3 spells CASRLGTGVTEAFF.

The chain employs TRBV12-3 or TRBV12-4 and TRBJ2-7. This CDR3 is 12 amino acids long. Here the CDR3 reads CASREGSYEQYF.

The CDR3 is CASSMPTEYTDTQYF. The genes are TRBV12-3 or TRBV12-4 and TRBJ2-3. The CDR3 totals 15 residues.

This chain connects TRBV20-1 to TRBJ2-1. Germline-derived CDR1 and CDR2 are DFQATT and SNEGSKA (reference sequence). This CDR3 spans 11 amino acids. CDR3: CSARVDNERFF.

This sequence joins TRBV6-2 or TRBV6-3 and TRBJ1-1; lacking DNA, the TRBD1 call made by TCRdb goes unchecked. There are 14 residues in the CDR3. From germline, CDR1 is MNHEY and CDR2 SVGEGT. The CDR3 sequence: CASRSYTGVTEAFF.

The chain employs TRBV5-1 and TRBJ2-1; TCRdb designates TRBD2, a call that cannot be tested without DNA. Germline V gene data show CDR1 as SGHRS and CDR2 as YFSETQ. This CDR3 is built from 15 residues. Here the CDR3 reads CASSPLAGGHNEQFF.

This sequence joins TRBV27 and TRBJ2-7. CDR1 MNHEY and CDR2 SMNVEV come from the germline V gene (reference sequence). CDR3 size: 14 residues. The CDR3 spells CASSLYLTPYEQYF.

The CDR3 reads CAISGTSDTYEQYF. The gene calls are TRBV10-3 and TRBJ2-7; as DNA is missing, the TRBD2 call by TCRdb cannot be tested. The length of the CDR3 is 14 residues. The germline CDR1 and CDR2 sequences are ENHRY and SYGVKD.

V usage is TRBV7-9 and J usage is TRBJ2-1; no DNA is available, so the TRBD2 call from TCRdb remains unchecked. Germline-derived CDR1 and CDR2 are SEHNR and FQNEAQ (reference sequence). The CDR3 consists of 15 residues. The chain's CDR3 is CASSSQPGLYNEQFF.

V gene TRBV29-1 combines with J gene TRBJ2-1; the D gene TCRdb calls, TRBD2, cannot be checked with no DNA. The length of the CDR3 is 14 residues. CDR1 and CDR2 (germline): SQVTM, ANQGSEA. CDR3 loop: CSVELLALYNEQFF.

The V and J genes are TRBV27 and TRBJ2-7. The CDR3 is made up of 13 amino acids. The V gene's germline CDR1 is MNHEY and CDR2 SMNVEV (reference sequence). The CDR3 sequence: CASSLESTYEQYF.

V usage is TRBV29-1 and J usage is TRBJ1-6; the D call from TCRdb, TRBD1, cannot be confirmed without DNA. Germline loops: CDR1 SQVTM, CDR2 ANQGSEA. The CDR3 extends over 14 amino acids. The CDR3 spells CSVPTGGAGSPLHF.